Listed below are T cell receptor beta chains from one sample, sequenced in a study of vaccination and CD4 T cells after COVID-19. The antigens for these receptors are not known. TCRdb processed the PCR reads anew with MiXCR; each CDR3 protein has one entry. This sample has about 21,000 distinct CDR3 sequences, with under 80% found just once. The source material was CD4+ T cells from blood, cultured in vitro. These TCRs come from a human donor who had recovered from COVID-19. CDR3s include the opening cysteine and the closing phenylalanine or tryptophan. D genes are given only for firm matches. Size is omitted from some rows. Given values are once, few, many or a class for expanded clones.

few	TRBJ1-1	.	TRBV2	TGTGCCAGCAGTTTTCGGACCCAGAGGGGTACTGAAGCTTTCTTT	CASSFRTQRGTEAFF
.	TRBJ2-7	.	TRBV20-1	TGCAGTGCTAGAGATTTGAAGGGGGATCTCTCCTACGAGCAGTACTTC	CSARDLKGDLSYEQYF
.	TRBJ2-7	.	TRBV6-5	TGTGCCAGCAGTTACGCCTACGAGCAGTACTTC	CASSYAYEQYF
.	TRBJ1-1	TRBD1	TRBV7-2	TGTGCCAGCAGCTCAATGACAGGGGGAGCTTTCTTT	CASSSMTGGAFF
.	TRBJ1-1	TRBD1	TRBV6-1	TGTGCCAGCAGTCCACAGGGGGCCGGGAACACTGAAGCTTTCTTT	CASSPQGAGNTEAFF
.	TRBJ1-5	TRBD1	TRBV11-2	TGTGCCAGCAGCTTCCAGGGGGGCCGGGATCAGCCCCAGCATTTT	CASSFQGGRDQPQHF
.	TRBJ2-2	TRBD2	TRBV29-1	TGCAGCGTCTGTCCTAGCGGGATAGTCGGGGAGCTGTTTTTT	CSVCPSGIVGELFF
.	TRBJ1-6	.	TRBV27	TGTGCCAGCAGTCCCAGGGGAAGGGATTCACCCCTCCACTTT	CASSPRGRDSPLHF
.	TRBJ2-5	.	TRBV24-1	TGTGCCACCAGTGACCAATTGGGTCCCCAAGAGACCCAGTACTTC	CATSDQLGPQETQYF
.	TRBJ2-7	.	TRBV15	TGTGCCACCAGCAGAGACGTCAGCTCCTACGAGCAGTACTTC	CATSRDVSSYEQYF